The 8 T cell receptor beta chains listed next were all sequenced from one sample in a study of blood T cell repertoires in COVID-19. Method: immunoSEQ multiplex PCR; TCRdb's copy keeps in-frame clones and lacks some. This table has under 200,000 clones, approximately 80% appearing once. What was sequenced was peripheral blood. Source of these receptors: a man in his 60s with COVID-19, enrolled during active disease.

The rearrangement links TRBV5-1 to TRBJ1-4; TRBD1 aligns across 7 bases. This CDR3 comprises 14 residues. V lost 4 bases, J lost 8 bases, and 8 bases stayed unmatched. Germline values: CDR1 SGHRS, CDR2 YFSETQ. CDR3: CASSPGGIREKLFF. The DNA for the CDR3 is TGCGCCAGCAGCCCAGGGGGGATTAGGGAAAAACTGTTTTTT.

This chain joins TRBV4-3 and TRBJ1-2; TRBD1 matches at 8 bases. The CDR3 is made up of 14 amino acids. V gave up 4 bases and J gave up 8 bases; unmatched junction bases: 9. Germline CDR1 LGHNA, CDR2 YSLEER. The CDR3 DNA follows: TGCGCCAGCAGCCCTTCATCAGGGGGCGGCGGCTACACCTTC. Its translation: CASSPSSGGGGYTF.

The V gene is TRBV15, the J gene TRBJ2-1; 7 bases are shared with TRBD2. Germline loops: CDR1 LNHNV, CDR2 YYDKDF (reference sequence). The ends lost 0 bases at V and 9 bases at J; junction bases unmatched: 8. CDR3 length equals 15 residues. The CDR3 reads CATSRDLRTSREQFF. The CDR3 DNA is TGTGCCACCAGCAGAGATCTTCGGACTAGTCGTGAGCAGTTCTTC.

V usage is TRBV30 and J usage is TRBJ1-1; no reliable D call. There are 14 residues in the CDR3. Germline V gene lookup returns CDR1 GTSNPN and CDR2 SVGIG (reference sequence). Trimming removed 0 bases at V and 3 bases at J, with 11 bases between. The CDR3 DNA reads as TGTGCCTGGAGTGTCGTGAGGTGGGACACTGAAGCTTTCTTT. It yields the protein CAWSVVRWDTEAFF.

The chain combines TRBV6-5 with TRBJ2-7, with D perhaps TRBD2 (5 bases). V dropped 10 bases and J dropped 4 bases, with 8 bases sitting between them. Germline CDR1 is MNHEY and CDR2 is SVGAGI. This CDR3 comprises 10 residues. The CDR3 sequence is CAIGRYEQYF. Written as DNA, the CDR3 is TGTGCCATTGGGAGATACGAGCAGTACTTC.

The chain is built from TRBV27 and TRBJ1-6; 7 positions agree with TRBD1. After removal of 2 bases from V and 9 bases from J, the junction contained 7 bases not matched to a gene. In germline, CDR1 is MNHEY, CDR2 SMNVEV (reference sequence). The CDR3 loop spans 15 amino acids. This chain's CDR3 is CASSLGTVAFSPLHF. In nucleotides, the CDR3 is TGTGCCAGCAGTTTAGGGACAGTTGCTTTTTCACCCCTCCACTTT.

This clone was recorded a few times. V usage is TRBV6-6 and J usage is TRBJ1-5; 9 bases are a match to TRBD1. This CDR3 spans 16 amino acids. Germline V gives CDR1 MNHNY, CDR2 SVGAGI (reference sequence). The ends lost 6 bases at V and 0 bases at J; junction bases unmatched: 6. DNA for the CDR3: TGTGCCAGCAGGGGACAGGGAGGAACTAGCAATCAGCCCCAGCATTTT. Translating gives CASRGQGGTSNQPQHF.

This clone was counted once. The chain couples TRBV7-9 to TRBJ1-1, with TRBD1 matching over 7 bases. Trimming at V came to 1 base and at J to 4 bases, leaving 9 bases not matched to a gene. Germline V gene data show CDR1 as SEHNR and CDR2 as FQNEAQ (reference sequence). The CDR3 is 16 residues long. DNA of the CDR3: TGTGCCAGCAGCTTAGATCGATGGGACAGAAGCACTGAAGCTTTCTTT. It translates to CASSLDRWDRSTEAFF.